Listed here is a single TCR beta chain. This sample was taken from a study of shared clonotypes between healthy human individuals. TCRdb's table, derived via immunoSEQ multiplex PCR, lists solely in-frame clones and lacks some. Found here are hundreds of thousands of clones, 95% to 98% of them singletons; the top ten hold 0.3%. Cells designated naive CD8 were CD45RO-negative and were positively selected for CCR7, with terminally differentiated effector memory CD45RA+ cells excluded. The receptor comes from a young man in good health. The sample taken for sequencing was naive CD8+ T cells sorted from blood.

Here the CDR3 reads CASSKAGIASYEQYF. The CDR3, as DNA: TGTGCCAGCAGCAAAGCCGGGATTGCTTCCTACGAGCAGTACTTC. V gene TRBV21-1 combines with J gene TRBJ2-7; the DNA was not used to check the table's D call, TRBD2. TRBV21-1 is termed a pseudogene. This CDR3 is built from 15 residues.